This T cell receptor (beta chain) is drawn from a study of T cell clonotyping in hematopoietic cell transplantation (dated by TCRdb to about 2021). Notes on the research overall: A total of some 130 blood samples were gathered in the study from approximately 32 consecutive transplant recipients along with their related donors. Recruitment of patients ran from 2015 to early 2017, and follow-up continued until September 2020 or until death.

Regarding this clone: It lacks a known antigen. The sample holds no much larger clone one base away, and base qualities are not on file.

With the immunoSEQ assay, which is a bias-controlled multiplex PCR relying on V- and J-specific primers, TCR beta CDR3 regions were amplified from genomic DNA. A second PCR step added a proprietary barcode and Illumina adapter sequences to the CDR3 amplicons. CDR3 libraries were sequenced on an Illumina MiSeq instrument. The source study handled its data this way. Export and quality control were performed with immunoSEQ Analyzer 3.0, and downstream analyses were performed with R Bioconductor and Immunarch. Only productive rearrangements within the normalized downsampled data set were used in the calculation of repertoire metrics. In the normalized cohort, clonotypes with more than 5 templates were defined as pathologically expanded. The Inverse Simpson Index served as the measure of repertoire diversity. CMV-specificity analyses were carried out on the non-normalized data set to capture all clonotypes. TCRdb provides this immuneACCESS table in a form limited to in-frame rearrangements. Some clones are lacking; in checked studies, under half of them reflect an unresolved V gene, and why the rest are absent is not known. From that table come the V and J calls and clone size; the DNA was used to work out D and trimming. Present in this sample are 70,000 or so clones, about 93% of which were seen just once. Together, the top ten hold around 1.6% of the sample.

The study at large found these results: After transplant, TCR diversity in recipients dropped, and pathologically expanded clonotypes increased progressively from day 30 to day 180. Recipient repertoires showed only a small fraction of overlap with donor repertoires, and over 95% appeared de novo at the given depth. The sample size was limited, and because cells were not sorted, the contributions of CD4 and CD8 repertoires could not be separated. Broader posttransplant TCR repertoire diversity was predicted by donor and pretransplant recipient Inverse Simpson Index values.

Blood samples for TCR beta sequencing were provided by related transplant donors. Nuclei Lysis Solution was used to extract genomic DNA from fresh or cryopreserved unfractionated peripheral blood mononuclear cells. The junction carries 6 bases between V and J, which are trimmed by 4 bases and 0 bases respectively. Via the germline V gene, CDR1 is MGHDK and CDR2 SYGVNS. Including the terminal cysteine and phenylalanine, the CDR3 comprises 13 residues. CDR3 DNA is the only sequence kept; it has 39 bases, read in frame from the first base. The TCR comes from a man aged 50 to 59 in good health. Some clones in this sample may be carry-over from other donors' samples. Input material: peripheral blood mononuclear cells. The rearrangement joined TRBV25-1 to TRBJ1-1, with the D gene uncertain. The nucleotide sequence is TGTGCCAGCAGTGGAAGAGTGAACACTGAAGCTTTCTTT. This yields the protein CASSGRVNTEAFF. This CDR3, with the reference TRBV25-1 and TRBJ1-1 proteins standing in past its ends, gives the full variable domain EADIYQTPRYLVIGTGKKITLECSQTMGHDKMYWYQQDPGMELHLIHYSYGVNSTEKGDLSSESTVSRIRTEHFPLTLESARPSHTSQYLCASSGRVNTEAFFGQGTRLTVV.